The clone carrying this T cell receptor (beta chain) was seen a handful of times. Germline V gene data show CDR1 as SGDLS and CDR2 as YYNGEE. This CDR3 region has 13 residues. V dropped 7 bases and J dropped 8 bases, with 16 bases sitting between them. The donors comprised healthy bone marrow donors. Primers: 60 Vbeta forward and 13 Jbeta reverse. Only in-frame clones appear in the TCRdb table, and some are missing; sequencing was by immunoSEQ multiplex PCR. Here the sample spans roughly 180,000 clones, 70% to 90% being singletons. The source of the sample is a study of cytomegalovirus exposure and HLA in healthy donors. Study at large: One earlier analysis, a look at around 180 million T cells, found almost 120 million unique TCR beta sequences. Ancestry clustering placed more than 65% of under 450 genotyped donors in the Caucasian-associated cluster.

Input material: PBMCs. V and J are TRBV9 and TRBJ1-5, with D possibly TRBD1 on 5 matching bases. The origin of this receptor is a woman under 30 in good health and CMV-seropositive. CDR3 residues: CASGEGLTKPQHF. CDR3 nucleotide sequence: TGTGCCAGCGGCGAGGGGTTAACAAAGCCCCAGCATTTT.